The 26 T cell receptor beta chains below were found in one sample sequenced in a study of Graves' ophthalmopathy and Graves' hyperthyroidism. Scientists amplified the TCR beta CDR3 regions from RNA transcripts. HTBI-primed first-round RT-PCR preceded second-round multiplex PCR. In TCRdb, the multiplex PCR reads were re-called with MiXCR into one record per CDR3 protein. The data contain a few hundred thousand distinct CDR3 sequences, under 45% of them singletons. The sequenced material came from peripheral blood or thyroid tissue (not recorded which). The receptors originated from an adult man with Graves' hyperthyroidism.

This clonotype was picked up many times. The chain has TRBV7-9 and TRBJ2-7, with 7 bases fitting TRBD1. Germline V gene data show CDR1 as SEHNR and CDR2 as FQNEAQ (reference sequence). The CDR3 length is 15 residues. The J segment lost 4 bases and the V segment lost 3 bases, leaving 9 bases of the junction unmatched. CDR3 amino acids: CASSFPEDRVYEQYF. CDR3 nucleotide sequence: TGTGCCAGCAGCTTCCCCGAAGACAGGGTGTACGAGCAGTACTTC.

This clonotype appeared a single time. The chain has TRBV15 and TRBJ2-7; 13 nucleotides match TRBD2. Germline CDR1 reads LNHNV; CDR2 reads YYDKDF (reference sequence). CDR3 size: 16 residues. Trimming took 0 bases from V and 5 from J; bases not matched to a gene: 4. The CDR3 nucleotides read TGTGCCACCAGCAGAGATTCCGGACTAGCGGGAGACGAGCAGTACTTC. Amino acid sequence: CATSRDSGLAGDEQYF.

V usage is TRBV7-2 and J usage is TRBJ1-6, with 7 positions matching TRBD1. Germline values: CDR1 SGHTA, CDR2 FQGNSA. The CDR3 covers 17 residues. V was clipped by 0 bases and J by 10 bases; unmatched bases: 12. The CDR3 loop reads CASSLADAGGGESPLHF. DNA for the CDR3: TGTGCCAGCAGCTTAGCGGATGCGGGAGGGGGCGAATCACCCCTCCACTTT.

This clonotype was detected a few times. This chain uses TRBV7-2 with TRBJ2-3; D is ambiguous. V gave up 2 bases and J gave up 4 bases, with 4 bases separating them. The CDR3 has 12 residues. In germline, CDR1 is SGHTA, CDR2 FQGNSA. The CDR3 loop is CASSLNPDTQYF. The CDR3 nucleotides are TGTGCCAGCAGCTTAAACCCAGATACGCAGTATTTT.

CDR3 region: CAISGTGHQPQHF. The CDR3 DNA reads TGTGCCATCAGCGGGACAGGGCACCAGCCCCAGCATTTT. The V gene is TRBV10-3, the J gene TRBJ1-5; the match to TRBD1 covers 9 bases. This CDR3 has 13 residues. Unmatched junction bases numbered 4, after V lost 6 bases and J lost 7 bases. From germline, CDR1 is ENHRY and CDR2 SYGVKD.

The gene calls are TRBV27 and TRBJ2-7; D is possibly TRBD1 (6 bases). Germline V gene lookup returns CDR1 MNHEY and CDR2 SMNVEV (reference sequence). Between the trimmed V and J ends, which lost 6 bases and 3 bases, there was a span of 12 bases. This CDR3 has 13 residues. This CDR3 is CASRQGTIYEQYF. In DNA, the CDR3 is TGTGCCAGCAGACAGGGCACTATCTACGAGCAGTACTTC.

The chain employs TRBV10-3 and TRBJ1-2; D is uncertain. Germline V gives CDR1 ENHRY, CDR2 SYGVKD. The V end lost 5 bases, the J end lost 5 bases, and 18 bases lay between the germline ends. CDR3 length equals 15 residues. This CDR3 is CAISYSFQSVYGYTF. The CDR3 nucleotides read TGTGCCATCAGTTATTCGTTTCAGTCCGTTTATGGCTACACCTTC.

This clonotype came up many times. The CDR3 nucleotides are TGTGCCAGTAGTACCCCCACCGACAGAAATCAGCCCCAGCATTTT. Protein: CASSTPTDRNQPQHF. The chain recombines TRBV19 with TRBJ1-5, with D maybe TRBD1 (5 bases). V dropped 4 bases and J dropped 4 bases, with 14 bases sitting between them. Germline CDR1 LNHDA, CDR2 SQIVND (reference sequence). The length of the CDR3 is 15 residues.

This clonotype was counted only a few times. One end of the junction varies from germline; a read error may be responsible. The chain links TRBV7-2 to TRBJ2-5; D is uncertain. The germline V gene has CDR1 SGHTA and CDR2 FQGNSA. The CDR3 spans 13 residues. The CDR3 is CASSFAAQEAQYF. CDR3 sequence (DNA): TGTGCCAGCAGCTTTGCTGCCCAAGAGGCCCAGTACTTC. The full variable domain, rest sourced from reference TRBV7-2 and TRBJ2-5, is GAGVSQSPSNKVTEKGKDVELRCDPISGHTALYWYRQSLGQGLEFLIYFQGNSAPDKSGLPSDRFSAERTGGSVSTLTIQRTQQEDSAVYLCASSFAAQEAQYFGPGTRLLVL.

The table lists this clonotype with many counts. The chain links TRBV14 to TRBJ2-5; 8 nucleotides match TRBD2. CDR1 SGHDN and CDR2 FVKESK come from the germline V gene. V shed 4 bases, J shed 4 bases, and the junction held 8 bases outside the gene matches. The CDR3 is made up of 15 amino acids. CDR3 sequence reads: CASSRSAGVRETQYF. As DNA, the CDR3 is TGTGCCAGCAGCCGGTCAGCGGGAGTGAGAGAGACCCAGTACTTC.

The chain employs TRBV2 and TRBJ1-4; D is uncertain. CDR1 and CDR2 (germline): SNHLY, FYNNEI. This CDR3 is built from 13 residues. The V and J ends lost 9 bases and 7 bases respectively, with 15 bases between them. The CDR3 loop reads CASEAGISEKLFF. The CDR3 nucleotides are TGTGCCAGTGAAGCCGGGATATCTGAAAAACTGTTTTTT.

The V and J genes are TRBV12-3 or TRBV12-4 and TRBJ1-2; D unclear. With 3 bases removed from V and 2 bases from J, the gap between germline ends came to 13 bases. This CDR3 is built from 15 residues. The chain's CDR3 is CASSLWGGQNYGYTF. The CDR3 DNA sequence: TGTGCCAGCAGTTTGTGGGGAGGGCAAAACTATGGCTACACCTTC.

This rearrangement joins TRBV2 to TRBJ1-4; no definite D call. In germline, CDR1 is SNHLY, CDR2 FYNNEI. V dropped 4 bases and J dropped 10 bases, with 7 bases sitting between them. CDR3 length equals 11 residues. The CDR3 loop is CASSAPGKLFF. The CDR3 DNA reads as TGTGCCAGCAGTGCCCCTGGAAAACTGTTTTTT.

This clonotype was seen at least ten times. The chain couples TRBV29-1 to TRBJ1-1; D remains ambiguous. CDR3 length: 13 amino acids. V was shortened by 5 bases and J by 0 bases, with 10 bases between the two germline ends. In germline, CDR1 is SQVTM, CDR2 ANQGSEA. Written as DNA, the CDR3 is TGCAGCGTTCGAGGACGACTGAACACTGAAGCTTTCTTT. Translated: CSVRGRLNTEAFF.

The chain couples TRBV14 to TRBJ1-4, with a possible D match to TRBD1 (5 bases). The CDR3 consists of 15 residues. Trimming cost V 3 bases and J 8 bases, with 16 bases left between them. Per the germline V gene, CDR1 is SGHDN and CDR2 is FVKESK. CDR3 DNA: TGTGCCAGCAGCCAGCTATACTGGGGGTCGGAAAAACTGTTTTTT. Its protein is CASSQLYWGSEKLFF.

This clonotype appeared many times. CDR3 nucleotides: TGTGCCAGCAGCTTAGGTGGGGGGGGGAAGGGTAGGACTGAAGCTTTCTTT. Protein product: CASSLGGGGKGRTEAFF. V usage is TRBV7-9 and J usage is TRBJ1-1; maybe TRBD1 (5 bases). CDR1 SEHNR and CDR2 FQNEAQ come from the germline V gene (reference sequence). The CDR3 contains 17 residues. Trimming shortened V by 1 base and J by 5 bases, and 20 bases separated the two germline ends.

Many counts were recorded for this clonotype. V is TRBV7-9 and J is TRBJ2-7; weak D call: TRBD2 (5 bases). The germline V and J ends were trimmed by 5 bases and 2 bases, with 22 bases remaining between them. Germline V CDR1 and CDR2: SEHNR, FQNEAQ (reference sequence). CDR3 length equals 17 residues. The CDR3 is CASSLGEGARLTYEQYF. CDR3 DNA: TGTGCCAGCAGCCTGGGTGAGGGTGCCCGACTAACCTACGAGCAGTACTTC. Combining the CDR3 with reference TRBV7-9 and TRBJ2-7 gives the whole variable domain DTGVSQNPRHKITKRGQNVTFRCDPISEHNRLYWYRQTLGQGPEFLTYFQNEAQLEKSRLLSDRFSAERPKGSFSTLEIQRTEQGDSAMYLCASSLGEGARLTYEQYFGPGTRLTVT.

This clonotype came up many times. The genes are TRBV12-3 or TRBV12-4 and TRBJ2-7, with D uncertain. There are 12 residues in the CDR3. The V end lost 7 bases, the J end lost 8 bases, and 15 bases lay between the germline ends. CDR3 in amino acids: CASTINMQQQYF. The CDR3 nucleotides read TGTGCCAGCACCATAAATATGCAACAGCAGTACTTC.

Of note for this clonotype: One junction end disagrees with the germline gene, perhaps due to a read error. The rearrangement uses TRBV7-2 and TRBJ2-2, with D possibly called TRBD1 or TRBD2 (5 bases each). The CDR3 loop spans 13 amino acids. CDR1 and CDR2 (germline): SGHTA, FQGNSA. The CDR3 loop reads CASRGDGTGELFF. The CDR3 bases are TGTGCTAGCAGAGGGGACGGCACCGGGGAGCTGTTTTTT.

This clonotype was picked up many times. The chain uses TRBV7-3 and TRBJ2-7; 7 positions agree with TRBD1. In germline, CDR1 is SGHTA, CDR2 FQGTGA. V was clipped by 0 bases and J by 5 bases; unmatched bases: 10. CDR3 size: 16 residues. The CDR3 reads CASSLTGAGGIHEQYF. CDR3 DNA: TGTGCCAGCAGCTTAACAGGGGCAGGGGGAATCCACGAGCAGTACTTC.

This clonotype came up many times. V gene TRBV19 combines with J gene TRBJ1-2, with TRBD1 identical over 7 bases. The CDR3 is made up of 16 amino acids. Trimming at V came to 4 bases and at J to 4 bases, leaving 12 bases not matched to a gene. Per the germline V gene, CDR1 is LNHDA and CDR2 is SQIVND (reference sequence). The CDR3 sequence is CASSTPRPTGSYGYTF. The DNA of the CDR3 is TGTGCCAGTAGTACCCCCCGACCGACAGGGAGCTATGGCTACACCTTC.

This clonotype was found a few times. The rearrangement links TRBV2 to TRBJ2-7; TRBD2 agrees at 10 bases. The CDR3 has 15 residues. Losses at the gene ends were 3 bases for V and 3 bases for J; bases not matched to a gene: 5. Germline loops: CDR1 SNHLY, CDR2 FYNNEI. The CDR3 reads CASSDRTSGLYEQYF. CDR3 DNA sequence: TGTGCCAGCAGTGATCGGACTAGCGGCCTCTACGAGCAGTACTTC.

This clonotype was detected a few times. CDR3 loop: CASSLRESEQYF. CDR3 nucleotides: TGTGCCAGCAGTTTGAGGGAGAGCGAGCAGTACTTC. This sequence joins TRBV28 and TRBJ2-7; weak D call: TRBD2 (5 bases). This CDR3 region has 12 residues. CDR1 is MDHEN and CDR2 is SYDVKM in the germline V gene. Trimming shortened V by 3 bases and J by 6 bases, and 9 bases separated the two germline ends. The full variable domain, completed using reference TRBV28 and TRBJ2-7, is DVKVTQSSRYLVKRTGEKVFLECVQDMDHENMFWYRQDPGLGLRLIYFSYDVKMKEKGDIPEGYSVSREKKERFSLILESASTNQTSMYLCASSLRESEQYFGPGTRLTVT.

The gene calls are TRBV30 and TRBJ1-5; D is uncertain. Trimming took 0 bases from V and 0 from J, leaving 6 bases between them. The CDR3 loop spans 14 amino acids. In germline, CDR1 is GTSNPN, CDR2 SVGIG (reference sequence). CDR3 DNA sequence: TGTGCCTGGAGTGTAGCCGCTAGCAATCAGCCCCAGCATTTT. It specifies CAWSVAASNQPQHF.

This clonotype was seen repeatedly, ten times or more. The chain uses TRBV5-8 and TRBJ1-6; 8 nucleotides match TRBD1. V trimming: 2 bases; J trimming: 9 bases; junction bases outside the gene matches: 7. CDR1 and CDR2 (germline): SGHTS, YDEGEE. The CDR3 is 15 amino acids. In DNA, the CDR3 is TGTGCCAGCAGCTTCGGGACAGGAAGGGGTTCACCCCTCCACTTT. The encoded protein is CASSFGTGRGSPLHF. The full variable domain, with the rest looked up from reference TRBV5-8 and TRBJ1-6, is EAGVTQSPTHLIKTRGQQATLRCSPISGHTSVYWYQQALGLGLQFLLWYDEGEERNRGNFPPRFSGRQFPNYSSELNVNALELEDSALYLCASSFGTGRGSPLHFGNGTRLTVT.

In regard to this clonotype: Since a much larger clone is just one base distant, this may be a read error. This chain links TRBV15 with TRBJ2-3, with D unresolved. In germline, CDR1 is LNHNV, CDR2 YYDKDF (reference sequence). CDR3 length equals 14 residues. DNA of the CDR3: TGTGCCACCAGCGGAGAGATGGTAGGAAATACGCAGTATTTT. It yields the protein CATSGEMVGNTQYF.